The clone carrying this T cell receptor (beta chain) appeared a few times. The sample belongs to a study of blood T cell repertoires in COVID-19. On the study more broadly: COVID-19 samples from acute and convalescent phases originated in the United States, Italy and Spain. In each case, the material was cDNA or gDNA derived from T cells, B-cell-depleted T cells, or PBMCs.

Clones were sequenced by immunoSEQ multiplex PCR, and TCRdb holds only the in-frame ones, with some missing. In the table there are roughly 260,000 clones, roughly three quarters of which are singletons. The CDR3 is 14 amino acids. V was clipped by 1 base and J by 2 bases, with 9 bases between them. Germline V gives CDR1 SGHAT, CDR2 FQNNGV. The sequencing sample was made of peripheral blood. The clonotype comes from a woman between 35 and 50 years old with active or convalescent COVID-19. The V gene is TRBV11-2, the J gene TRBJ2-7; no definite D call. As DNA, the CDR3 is TGTGCCAGCAGCTTAGGGCACCAAACCTACGAGCAGTACTTC. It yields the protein CASSLGHQTYEQYF.